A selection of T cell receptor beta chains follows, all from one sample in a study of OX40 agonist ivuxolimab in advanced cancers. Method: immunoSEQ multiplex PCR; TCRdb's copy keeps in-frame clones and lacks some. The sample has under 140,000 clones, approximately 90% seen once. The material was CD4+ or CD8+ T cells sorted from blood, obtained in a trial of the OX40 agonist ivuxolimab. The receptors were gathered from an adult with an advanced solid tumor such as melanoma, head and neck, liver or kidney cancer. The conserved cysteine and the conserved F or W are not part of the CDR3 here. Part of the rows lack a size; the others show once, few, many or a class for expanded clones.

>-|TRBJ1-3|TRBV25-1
ASSEYGGFGNTIY
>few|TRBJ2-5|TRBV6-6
ASSYTRETQY
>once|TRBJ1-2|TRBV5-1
ASSLAPSGPGGYT
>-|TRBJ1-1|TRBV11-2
ASSLAIQRNTEAF
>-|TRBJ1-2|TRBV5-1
ASSKGQGGSGYT
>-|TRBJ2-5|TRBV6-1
ASRKTTPAGETQY
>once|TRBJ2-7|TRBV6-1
ATIRTDLAYEQY
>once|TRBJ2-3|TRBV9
ASSVVGTSTDTQY
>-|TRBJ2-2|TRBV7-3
ASSSGQGDTGELF
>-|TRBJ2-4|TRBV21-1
ASSKEGNTGKNIQY
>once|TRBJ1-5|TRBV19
ASSKTWTGRANQPQH
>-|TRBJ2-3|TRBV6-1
ASGTRGDTQY
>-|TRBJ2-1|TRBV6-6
AGASGRASGYNEQF
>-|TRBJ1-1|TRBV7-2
ASSLALDRNTEAF
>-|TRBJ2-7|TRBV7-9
ASSLSTGGGYEQY
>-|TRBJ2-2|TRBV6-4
ASSDAAGGSGELF
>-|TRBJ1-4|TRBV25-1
ASSDSRVYSTNEKLF
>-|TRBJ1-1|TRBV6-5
ASSYLDTDTEAF
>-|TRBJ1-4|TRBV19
ASSDSTYEKLF
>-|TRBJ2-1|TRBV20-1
SADRNNEQF
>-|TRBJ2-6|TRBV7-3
ASSLMFGVSGANVLT
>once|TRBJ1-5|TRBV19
ASRGMGEGGNQPQH
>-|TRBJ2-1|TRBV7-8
ASSPFIDSIPLSYNEQF
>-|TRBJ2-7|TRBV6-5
ASSPGLAGEYEQY
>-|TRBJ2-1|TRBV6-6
AGSTPGNEQF
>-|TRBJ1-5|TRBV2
ASSRDPLAGQPQH
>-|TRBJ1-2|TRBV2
ASSEQGLNYGYT
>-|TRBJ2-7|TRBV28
ASTFSRSPYEQY
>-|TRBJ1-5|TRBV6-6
ASRRGQGNQPQH
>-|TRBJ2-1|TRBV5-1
ASSLSLGSSYNEQF
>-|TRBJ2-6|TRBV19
ASSRDRDHSGANVLT
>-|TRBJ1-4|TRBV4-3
ASSQVRDLTNEKLF
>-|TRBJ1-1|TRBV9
ASSADSNTEAF
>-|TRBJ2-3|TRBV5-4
ASSQGQGAVTDTQY
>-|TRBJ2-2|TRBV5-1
ASSPETGNTGELF
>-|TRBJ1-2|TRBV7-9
ASSLDTDYGYT
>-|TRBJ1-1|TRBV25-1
ASSPGGRNTEAF
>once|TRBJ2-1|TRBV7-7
ASSQDRANEQF
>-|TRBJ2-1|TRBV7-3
ASSLGSGSYGEQF
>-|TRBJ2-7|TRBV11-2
ASSLGTGRFEEQY
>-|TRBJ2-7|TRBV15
ATSREAGAIEQY
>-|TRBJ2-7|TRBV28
ASSPRDGPYEQY
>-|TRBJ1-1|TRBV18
ASSPPPDTSIEAF
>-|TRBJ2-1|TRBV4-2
ASSLTREQF
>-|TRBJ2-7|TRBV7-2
ASSPFGGSFLNEQY
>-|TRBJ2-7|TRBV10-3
AISEGGTAYEQY
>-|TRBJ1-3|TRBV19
ASIGEGNTIY
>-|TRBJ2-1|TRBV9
ASSVALQNEQF
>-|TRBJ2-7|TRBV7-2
ASSLAGTGSYEQY
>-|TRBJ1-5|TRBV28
ASLGHSNQPQH
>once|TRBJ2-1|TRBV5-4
ASSLGLASSGEQF
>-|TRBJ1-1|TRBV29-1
SVGPNSGTEAF
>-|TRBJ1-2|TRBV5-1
ASSLAPGQDNYGYT
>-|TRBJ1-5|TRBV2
ASSERGAEFQPQH
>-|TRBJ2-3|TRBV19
ASSEQFSTDTQY
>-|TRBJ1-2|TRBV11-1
ASSLVWADGYT